The source of this TCR beta chain is a study of identical twins (dated by TCRdb to 2015 to 2016). About the study as a whole: To test whether fetal clonotypes persist, the study used deep sequencing on TCR alpha and beta repertoires from monozygotic twins, unrelated adults of various ages, and cord blood. To rule out contamination, replicate twin experiments were performed at different times with different library preparation protocols.

The investigation overall reported the following: Because the same donors could not be followed over many years, conclusions were based on cross-sectional statistical analysis. The excess sharing between twins in beta out-of-frame sequences was weaker because fewer shared sequences reduced the signal-to-noise ratio. In monozygotic twins, out-of-frame TCR alpha sharing was systematically underestimated by recombination models, although the models agreed with sharing between unrelated individuals. Zero-insertion analyses could be partly confounded by invariant T cells such as MAIT and iNKT, although diverse VJ usage argued against such confounding for most clonotypes. Out-of-frame TCR alpha sequences shared between twins showed an excess of low generation-probability sequences compared with coincidental sharing between unrelated individuals. Abundant cord blood beta clonotypes had fewer insertions, young adult naive repertoires showed a similar but weaker trend, and memory repertoires showed no such trend.

Receptor amplification or capture employed 5' RACE. The instrument was an Illumina HiSeq 2000. A universal primer binding site was introduced by template switching, and a unique molecular identifier was present in the final cDNA, enabling accurate counting of TCR cDNA molecules. Specific primers in the conserved constant-segment region were used to synthesize first-strand cDNA for TCR alpha and beta chains. Each cDNA library was double barcoded, with a SMART-Mk sample barcode plus Illumina barcodes, to control for contamination. Two successive PCR steps introduced TruSeq adapter sequences along with Illumina sample barcodes. The Illumina HiSeq platform was used with custom primers to sequence TCR alpha and beta cDNA libraries. On the study's bioinformatics: Unique molecular identifiers were extracted from raw reads with MiGEC, and CDR3 positions were determined with MiXCR. For each individual, recombination models were inferred using an EM algorithm with the repgenHMM and IGoR tools. Shared clonotypes were analyzed with the tcR package in R, and sharing was normalized by the product of cloneset sizes. To study raw recombination without the effects of thymic and clonal selection, out-of-frame nonproductive sequences were analyzed. The public reads were reprocessed in TCRdb via fastp at Q25 and MiXCR, keeping in-frame beta chains. Rows merge per CDR3 protein into single entries with the most common DNA and genes. TCRdb assigned the V and J calls; the authors' analysis was not used. Recorded for this sample are 650,000 to 750,000 distinct CDR3 sequences; 21% of them occurred a single time. The top ten clonotypes cover roughly 4% of the sample.

Every donor in the study was a healthy Caucasian. Three pairs of female monozygotic twins, all aged 18 to 29 years, were included in the twin cohort. Peripheral blood mononuclear cells were the source from which RNA for the TCR libraries was isolated. With respect to this clonotype: The target of this receptor is not known. No base quality values were provided; no much bigger clone lies one nucleotide off.

CDR1 and CDR2, looked up from the germline V gene (reference sequence), are LGHDT and YNNKEL. The CDR3 contains 13 residues, cysteine and phenylalanine counted. CDR3 DNA is the only sequence kept; it has 39 bases, read in frame from the first base. Trimming costs V 4 bases and J 4 bases, and their ends lie 11 bases apart. The data were also submitted as part of a second study, on T cells expressing NK-cell markers. As the second paper documents: In sorted CD3+CD56+NKG2C+, CD3+CD56+NKG2C- and CD3+CD56-NKG2C+ T-cell subsets from eight or nine donors, TCR beta-chain repertoires were profiled. Seven of the eight sequenced donors were HCMV-seropositive and one was HCMV-seronegative. In several experiments an anti-gammadeltaTCR antibody was added to restrict sorting to alphabetaTCR-expressing T cells. In roughly six donors, the dominant CD3+CD56+NKG2C+ clonotypes were among the top 10 CD8+ clonotypes and accounted for roughly 1.0-7.5% of CD8+ T cells. Those dominant clonotypes were again the most abundant among CD3+CD56-NKG2C+ cells in four donors, at about 28.3-65%. Whether the expanded NKG2C-expressing T cell clones were specific for HCMV antigens was left unclear. Randomly selected healthy volunteers, three men and five women, were used as the eight sequenced donors. HCMV serostatus was determined by detecting HCMV-specific IgG in serum with a commercial ELISA kit. For over five donors, bulk peripheral blood T-cell repertoires were also sequenced from unsorted PBMC. Reads were demultiplexed and grouped by UMI with MIGEC, and clonotypes were assembled and quantified with MiTCR. To exclude erroneous sequences, only TCR cDNA sequences supported by at least two reads were retained. The tcR package was used for downstream repertoire analysis, with clonotypes matched between fractions based on CDR3 nucleotide sequence plus V segment. Antigen specificity was annotated against VDJdb with VDJmatch, allowing one amino acid substitution in CDR3.

The sequenced sample consisted of PBMCs. The sequence derives from a woman under 30 in good health. The chain links TRBV3-1 with TRBJ2-7, and perhaps TRBD1 as D gene, on 6 matching bases. The CDR3 protein: CASSRGPLYEQYF. The DNA reads as follows: TGTGCCAGCAGCCGGGGGCCCCTTTACGAGCAGTACTTC.